This paragraph reports one T cell receptor (beta chain). Per germline, CDR1 SNHLY and CDR2 FYNNEI. The CDR3 has 15 residues. Trimming removed 0 bases from V and 6 bases from J, with 13 bases in between. CD8 cells regarded as naive lacked CD45RO, were positively chosen for CCR7, and omitted terminally differentiated effector memory CD45RA+ cells. Repertoires were generated with immunoSEQ multiplex PCR, while TCRdb's copy carries only in-frame clones and drops some. The sample yields about 2,200,000 clones, 85% to 95% seen once. This entry comes from a study of shared clonotypes between healthy human individuals.

The V and J genes are TRBV2 and TRBJ2-3; D remains ambiguous. The origin of this receptor is a man younger than 30 in good health. Some clones in this sample may be carry-over from other donors' samples. Sample: naive CD8+ T cells from PBMCs. The CDR3 sequence is CASSEALTASDTQYF. The CDR3 nucleotides read TGTGCCAGCAGTGAAGCGCTTACAGCCTCGGATACGCAGTATTTT.